Each of the 5 T cell receptor beta chains below was sequenced from the same sample in a study of response to subunit inactivated influenza vaccine. TCRdb fed the RT-PCR reads into MiXCR, producing one record per CDR3 protein. The table has about 570,000 distinct CDR3 sequences, roughly 10% seen once; the top ten hold approximately 11%. These data also formed part of another study, on T cells expressing NK-cell markers. That paper states: UMI-tagged 5'RACE template switching yielded the TCR beta cDNA.

The specimen comprised PBMCs from blood, sampled on the day of vaccination. These receptors were obtained from a man aged 50 to 60 who received an inactivated influenza vaccine.

The rearrangement uses TRBV12-3 or TRBV12-4 and TRBJ1-1; no definite D call. The CDR3 has 14 amino acids. The V and J ends lost 6 bases and 2 bases respectively, with 13 bases between them. In DNA, the CDR3 is TGTGCCAGCAGCCTCGAGACACCCAACACTGAAGCTTTCTTT. It specifies CASSLETPNTEAFF.

This chain uses TRBV5-4 with TRBJ2-3, with 7 bases matching TRBD1. The germline CDR1 and CDR2 sequences are SGHNT and YYREEE (reference sequence). The CDR3 loop spans 18 amino acids. J lost 0 bases, V lost 1 base, and 11 bases had no gene match. As DNA, the CDR3 is TGTGCCAGCAGCTTGATCGCAGGGGGTATCATCAGCACAGATACGCAGTATTTT. It translates to CASSLIAGGIISTDTQYF.

Only a few counts were recorded for this clonotype. CDR3 in DNA: TGTGCCATCAGCCCGACTCCCCCTGAAGCTTTCTTT. It yields the protein CAISPTPPEAFF. V and J are TRBV10-3 and TRBJ1-1; D is unclear. Between the trimmed V and J ends, which lost 6 bases and 6 bases, there was a span of 11 bases. CDR3 size: 12 residues. Germline V gene data show CDR1 as ENHRY and CDR2 as SYGVKD.

V usage is TRBV20-1 and J usage is TRBJ2-3, with TRBD2 matching over 8 bases. This CDR3 comprises 15 residues. Germline V CDR1 and CDR2: DFQATT, SNEGSKA (reference sequence). After removal of 6 bases from V and 5 bases from J, the junction contained 13 bases not matched to a gene. The CDR3 region has the DNA TGCAGTGCAAACGGGGGGGGAGCCGTCGGAGATACGCAGTATTTT. Encoded protein: CSANGGGAVGDTQYF.

The rearrangement links TRBV11-3 to TRBJ2-1; no definite D call. Between the trimmed V and J ends, which lost 1 base and 8 bases, there was a span of 18 bases. Germline assignment: CDR1 SGHNT and CDR2 YENEEA. The CDR3 has 16 amino acids. CDR3 in amino acids: CASSLGGQVRRDEQFF. The DNA of the CDR3 is TGTGCCAGCAGCTTAGGGGGTCAGGTTCGCCGCGATGAGCAGTTCTTC.